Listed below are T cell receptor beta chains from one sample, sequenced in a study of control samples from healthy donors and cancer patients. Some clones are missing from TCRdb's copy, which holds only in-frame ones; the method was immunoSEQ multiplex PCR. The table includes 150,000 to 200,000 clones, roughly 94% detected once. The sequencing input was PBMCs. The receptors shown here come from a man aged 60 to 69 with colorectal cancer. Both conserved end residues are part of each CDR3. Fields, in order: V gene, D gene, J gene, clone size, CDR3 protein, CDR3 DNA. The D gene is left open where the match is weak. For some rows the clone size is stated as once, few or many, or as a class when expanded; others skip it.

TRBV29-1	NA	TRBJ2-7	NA	CSAAAGLPPFFYEQYF	TGCAGCGCCGCCGCGGGACTGCCTCCATTCTTCTACGAGCAGTACTTC
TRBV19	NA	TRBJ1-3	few	CASSIRENTIYF	TGTGCCAGTAGTATACGGGAGAACACCATATATTTT
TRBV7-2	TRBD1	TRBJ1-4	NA	CASSRYGTVVSEKLFF	TGTGCCAGCAGCCGGTACGGGACAGTTGTGAGTGAAAAACTGTTTTTT
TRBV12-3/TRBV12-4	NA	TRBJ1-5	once	CASTTGRISSQHF	TGTGCCAGCACCACCGGACGTATCAGCTCCCAGCATTTT
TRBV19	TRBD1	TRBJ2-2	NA	CASSGQGLGELFF	TGTGCCAGTAGTGGACAGGGGTTGGGGGAGCTGTTTTTT
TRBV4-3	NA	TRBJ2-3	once	CASSQEGGSDTQYF	TGCGCCAGCAGCCAAGAGGGTGGCTCAGATACGCAGTATTTT
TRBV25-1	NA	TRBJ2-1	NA	CASSEEGSINEQFF	TGTGCCAGCAGTGAAGAGGGGTCGATCAATGAGCAGTTCTTC
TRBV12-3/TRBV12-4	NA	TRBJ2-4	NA	CASSLAKNIQYF	TGTGCCAGCAGCCTAGCCAAAAACATTCAGTACTTC
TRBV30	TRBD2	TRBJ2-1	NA	CAWSGAGSGVGISNEQFF	TGTGCCTGGAGTGGGGCCGGTAGCGGGGTAGGGATTAGCAATGAGCAGTTCTTC
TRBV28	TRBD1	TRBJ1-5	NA	CASSLAFRGHSQPQHF	TGTGCCAGCAGTTTAGCGTTCAGGGGGCACAGTCAGCCCCAGCATTTT
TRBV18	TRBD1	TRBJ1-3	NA	CASSLRTGTGAGNTIYF	TGTGCCAGCTCACTCCGTACCGGGACAGGGGCTGGAAACACCATATATTTT
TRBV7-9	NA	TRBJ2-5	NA	CASSLSFVGTRETQYF	TGTGCCAGCAGCTTATCCTTTGTAGGGACCCGGGAGACCCAGTACTTC
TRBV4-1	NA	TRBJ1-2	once	CASSAGDPAYGYTF	TGCGCCAGCAGCGCCGGGGACCCAGCCTATGGCTACACCTTC
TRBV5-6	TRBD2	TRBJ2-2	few	CASSLGLAVNTGELFF	TGTGCCAGCAGCTTAGGACTAGCGGTAAACACCGGGGAGCTGTTTTTT
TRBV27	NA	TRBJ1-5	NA	CASSYSVNRPQHF	TGTGCCAGCAGTTATTCAGTGAATCGGCCCCAGCATTTT